This T cell receptor (beta chain) was sequenced for a study of blood T cell repertoires in COVID-19. On the study more broadly: Samples representing acute and convalescent COVID-19 were sourced from the United States, Italy and Spain. PBMCs, B-cell-depleted T cells, or T cells provided the cDNA or gDNA that made up the material.

Original handling: Estimated nucleated cell counts came from reference gene primer amplification. The data were produced by immunoSEQ multiplex PCR, yet TCRdb's version contains in-frame clones alone and is incomplete. D and trimming come from the DNA, and the V and J calls and clone size come from that table. This sample carries around 170,000 clones, more than 70% of them seen once, and the ten largest clones take approximately 4%. CDR1 and CDR2 (germline): KGHDR, SFDVKD. Trimming pared 3 bases from V and 8 bases from J, leaving 13 bases between. CDR3 length: 14 amino acids. V gene TRBV24-1 combines with J gene TRBJ2-1, with no clear D. The sequencing input was peripheral blood. This receptor was identified in a woman aged 25 to 39 with acute or convalescent COVID-19. The CDR3 loop is CATSDRRGLDEQFF. CDR3 bases: TGTGCCACCAGTGATCGTCGCGGTTTGGATGAGCAGTTCTTC.